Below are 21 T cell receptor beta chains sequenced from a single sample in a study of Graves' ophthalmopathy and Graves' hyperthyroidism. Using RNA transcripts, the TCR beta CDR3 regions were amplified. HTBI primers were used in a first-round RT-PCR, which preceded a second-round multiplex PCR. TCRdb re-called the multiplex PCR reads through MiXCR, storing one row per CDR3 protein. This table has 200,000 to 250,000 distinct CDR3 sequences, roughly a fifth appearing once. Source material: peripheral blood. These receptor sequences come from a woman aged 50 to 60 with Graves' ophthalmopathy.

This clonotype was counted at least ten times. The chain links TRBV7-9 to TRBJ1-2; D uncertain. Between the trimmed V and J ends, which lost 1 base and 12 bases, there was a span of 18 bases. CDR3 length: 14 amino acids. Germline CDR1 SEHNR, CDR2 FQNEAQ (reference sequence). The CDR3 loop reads CASSLEGIPSLHTF. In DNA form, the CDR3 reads TGTGCCAGCAGCTTAGAGGGTATCCCCTCCTTACACACCTTC.

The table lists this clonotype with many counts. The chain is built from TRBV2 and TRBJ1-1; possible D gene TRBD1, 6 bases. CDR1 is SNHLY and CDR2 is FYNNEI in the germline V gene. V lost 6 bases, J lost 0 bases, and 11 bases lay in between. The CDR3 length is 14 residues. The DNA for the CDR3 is TGTGCCAGCAGCGGACGACAGGTGAACACTGAAGCTTTCTTT. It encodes CASSGRQVNTEAFF. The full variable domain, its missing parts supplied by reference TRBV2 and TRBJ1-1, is EPEVTQTPSHQVTQMGQEVILRCVPISNHLYFYWYRQILGQKVEFLVSFYNNEISEKSEIFDDQFSVERPDGSNFTLKIRSTKLEDSAMYFCASSGRQVNTEAFFGQGTRLTVV.

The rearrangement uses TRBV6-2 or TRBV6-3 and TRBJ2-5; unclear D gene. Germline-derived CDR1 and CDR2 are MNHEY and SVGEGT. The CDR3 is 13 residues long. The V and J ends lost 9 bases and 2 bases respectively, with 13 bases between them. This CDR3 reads CASNNFGQETQYF. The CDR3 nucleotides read TGTGCCAGTAACAACTTTGGTCAAGAGACCCAGTACTTC.

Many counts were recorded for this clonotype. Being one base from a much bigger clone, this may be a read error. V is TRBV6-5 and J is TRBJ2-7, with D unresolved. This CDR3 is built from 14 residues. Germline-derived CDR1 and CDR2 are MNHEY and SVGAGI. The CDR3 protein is CAGSHLGADYEQYF. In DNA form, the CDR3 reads TGTGCCGGCAGTCACCTCGGAGCCGATTACGAGCAGTACTTC.

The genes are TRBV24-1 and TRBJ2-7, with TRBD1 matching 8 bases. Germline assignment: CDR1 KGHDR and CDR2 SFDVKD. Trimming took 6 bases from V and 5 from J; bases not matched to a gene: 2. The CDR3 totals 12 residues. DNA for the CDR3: TGTGCCACCAGTCCAGGGGGCGACGAGCAGTACTTC. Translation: CATSPGGDEQYF.

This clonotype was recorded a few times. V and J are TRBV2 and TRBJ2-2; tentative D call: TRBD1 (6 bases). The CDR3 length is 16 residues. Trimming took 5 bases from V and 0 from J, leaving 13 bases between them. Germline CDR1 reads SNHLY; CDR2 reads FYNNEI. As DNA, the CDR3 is TGTGCCAGCAGTCTGAGGGGGACAACGAACACCGGGGAGCTGTTTTTT. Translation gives CASSLRGTTNTGELFF.

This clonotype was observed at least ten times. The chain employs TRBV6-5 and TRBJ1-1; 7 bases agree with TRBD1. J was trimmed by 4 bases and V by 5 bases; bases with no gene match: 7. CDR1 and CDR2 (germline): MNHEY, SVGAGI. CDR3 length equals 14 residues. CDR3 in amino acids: CASSHRRDSTEAFF. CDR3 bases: TGTGCCAGCAGTCACAGGAGGGACAGCACTGAAGCTTTCTTT.

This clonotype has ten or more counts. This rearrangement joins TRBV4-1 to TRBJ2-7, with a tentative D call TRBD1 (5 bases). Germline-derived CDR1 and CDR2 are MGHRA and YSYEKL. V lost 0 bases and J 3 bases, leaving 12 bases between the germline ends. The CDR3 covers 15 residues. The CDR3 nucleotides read TGCGCCAGCAGCCAAGATCCAGGACACTTCTACGAGCAGTACTTC. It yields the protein CASSQDPGHFYEQYF.

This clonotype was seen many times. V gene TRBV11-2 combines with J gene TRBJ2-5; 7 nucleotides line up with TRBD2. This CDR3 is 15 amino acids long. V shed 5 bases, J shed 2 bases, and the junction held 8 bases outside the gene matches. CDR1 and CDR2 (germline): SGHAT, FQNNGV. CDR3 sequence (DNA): TGTGCCAGCAGCCCCACCGGGGGGTTGCAAGAGACCCAGTACTTC. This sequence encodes CASSPTGGLQETQYF.

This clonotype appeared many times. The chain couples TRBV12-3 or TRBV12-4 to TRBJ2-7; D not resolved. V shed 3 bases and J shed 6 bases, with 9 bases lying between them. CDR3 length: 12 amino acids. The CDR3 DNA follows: TGTGCCAGCAGTTTGAACGGAATCGAGCAGTACTTC. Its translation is CASSLNGIEQYF.

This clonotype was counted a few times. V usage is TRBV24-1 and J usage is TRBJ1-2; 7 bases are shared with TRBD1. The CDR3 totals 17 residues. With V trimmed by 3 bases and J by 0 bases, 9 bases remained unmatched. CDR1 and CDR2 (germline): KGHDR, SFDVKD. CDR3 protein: CATSDPGQPDTNYGYTF. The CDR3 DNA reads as TGTGCCACCAGTGATCCGGGACAGCCGGATACTAACTATGGCTACACCTTC.

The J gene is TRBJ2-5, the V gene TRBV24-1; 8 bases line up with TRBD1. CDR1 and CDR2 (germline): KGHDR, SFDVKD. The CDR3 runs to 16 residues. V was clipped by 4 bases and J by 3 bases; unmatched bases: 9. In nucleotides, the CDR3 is TGTGCCACCAGTGAACCAACAGGGGGTCGGGAAGAGACCCAGTACTTC. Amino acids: CATSEPTGGREETQYF.

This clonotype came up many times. Written as DNA, the CDR3 is TGTGCCACCAGCAGTGAGTGGGGGGCCAAAAACATTCAGTACTTC. It yields the protein CATSSEWGAKNIQYF. The gene calls are TRBV15 and TRBJ2-4; D could derive from TRBD1 or TRBD2 (5 bases each). This CDR3 region has 15 residues. V lost 3 bases, J lost 1 base, and 10 bases lay in between. The germline CDR1 and CDR2 sequences are LNHNV and YYDKDF (reference sequence). The full variable domain, its missing parts supplied by reference TRBV15 and TRBJ2-4, is DAMVIQNPRYQVTQFGKPVTLSCSQTLNHNVMYWYQQKSSQAPKLLFHYYDKDFNNEADTPDNFQSRRPNTSFCFLDIRSPGLGDTAMYLCATSSEWGAKNIQYFGAGTRLSVL.

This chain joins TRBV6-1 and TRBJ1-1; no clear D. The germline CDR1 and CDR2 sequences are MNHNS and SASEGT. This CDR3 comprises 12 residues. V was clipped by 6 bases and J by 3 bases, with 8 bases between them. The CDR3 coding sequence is TGTGCCAGCAGCATACGTGACACTGAAGCTTTCTTT. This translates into CASSIRDTEAFF.

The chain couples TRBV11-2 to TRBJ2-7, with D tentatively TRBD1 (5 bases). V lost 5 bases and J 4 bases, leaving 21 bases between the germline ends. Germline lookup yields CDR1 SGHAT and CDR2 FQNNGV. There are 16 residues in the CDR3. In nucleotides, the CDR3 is TGTGCCAGCAGCCCCCCCCCAGGACACCGGCGGTACGAGCAGTACTTC. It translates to CASSPPPGHRRYEQYF.

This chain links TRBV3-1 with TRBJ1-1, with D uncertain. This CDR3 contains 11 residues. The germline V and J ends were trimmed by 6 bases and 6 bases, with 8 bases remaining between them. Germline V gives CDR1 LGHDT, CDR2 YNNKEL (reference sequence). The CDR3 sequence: CASRGKAEAFF. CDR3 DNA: TGTGCCAGCAGAGGGAAGGCTGAAGCTTTCTTT.

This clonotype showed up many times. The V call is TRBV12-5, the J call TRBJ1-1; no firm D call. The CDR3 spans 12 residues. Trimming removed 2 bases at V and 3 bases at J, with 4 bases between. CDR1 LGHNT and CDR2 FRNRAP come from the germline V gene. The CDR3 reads CASGLPHTEAFF. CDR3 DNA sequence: TGTGCTAGTGGTTTGCCCCACACTGAAGCTTTCTTT.

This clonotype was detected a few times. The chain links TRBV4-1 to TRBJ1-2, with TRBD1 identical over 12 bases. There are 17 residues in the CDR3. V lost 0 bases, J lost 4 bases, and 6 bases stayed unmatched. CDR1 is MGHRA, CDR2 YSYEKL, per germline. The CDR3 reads CASSQESQGQGAYGYTF. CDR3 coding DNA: TGCGCCAGCAGCCAAGAATCCCAGGGACAGGGGGCCTATGGCTACACCTTC.

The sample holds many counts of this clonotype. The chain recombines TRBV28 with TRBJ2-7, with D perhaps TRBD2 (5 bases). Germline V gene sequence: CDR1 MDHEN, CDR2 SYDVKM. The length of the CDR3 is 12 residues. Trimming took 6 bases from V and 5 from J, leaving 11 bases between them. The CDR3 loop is CASSLALHEQYF. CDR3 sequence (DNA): TGTGCCAGCAGCCTAGCCTTACACGAGCAGTACTTC.

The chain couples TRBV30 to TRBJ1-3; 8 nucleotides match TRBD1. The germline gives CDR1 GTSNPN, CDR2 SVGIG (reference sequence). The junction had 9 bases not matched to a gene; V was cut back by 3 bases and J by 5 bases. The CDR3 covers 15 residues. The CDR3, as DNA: TGTGCCTGGAGCCCTGACAGGGGACGCAGAAACACCATATATTTT. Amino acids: CAWSPDRGRRNTIYF.

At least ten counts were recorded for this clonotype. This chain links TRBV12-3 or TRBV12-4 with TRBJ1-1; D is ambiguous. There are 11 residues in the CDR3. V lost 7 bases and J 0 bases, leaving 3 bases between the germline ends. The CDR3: CASKLNTEAFF. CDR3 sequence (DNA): TGTGCCAGCAAATTGAACACTGAAGCTTTCTTT.